The 8 T cell receptor beta chains presented below share a single source sample, sequenced in a study of post-analysis software for immune sequencing data (dated by TCRdb to 2013 to 2016). Libraries were made using PCR. The data were produced on an Illumina HiSeq 2500. Unique molecular identifiers were incorporated into TCR beta cDNA libraries to reduce PCR and sequencing biases. TCRdb reprocessed the public reads (quality trimming at Q25 with fastp, clone calling with MiXCR) and kept in-frame beta chains. All rows with the same CDR3 protein become a single entry with the most common DNA and genes. The sample has over 300,000 distinct CDR3 sequences on record, roughly 36% of them singletons. The ten most abundant clones make up roughly 13% of the sample. The paper's findings and limits, for the study overall: Patients showed significantly higher frequencies than controls for 4 or 5 TRBV segments, among them TRBV5-6, TRBV5-1 and TRBV20-1.

Which antigens these TCRs recognize remains unknown. Sequenced sample: blood. These receptors originate from a girl aged 10 to 17 with multiple sclerosis.

The chain carries TRBV29-1 and TRBJ2-2; 8 nucleotides match TRBD1. Per germline, CDR1 SQVTM and CDR2 ANQGSEA. This CDR3 has 14 amino acids. V lost 3 bases to trimming and J lost 6 bases; unmatched junction nucleotides: 6. DNA for the CDR3: TGCAGCGTTGAGGACAGGGCCTACCCCGGGGAGCTGTTTTTT. Protein product: CSVEDRAYPGELFF.

This clonotype turned up a few times. The V and J genes are TRBV5-1 and TRBJ1-4; no reliable D call. The CDR3 has 14 residues. The germline V gene encodes CDR1 SGHRS and CDR2 YFSETQ. V lost 4 bases, J lost 3 bases, and 10 bases lay in between. The CDR3 DNA follows: TGCGCCAGCAGCGAAACAGTGGCTAATGAAAAACTGTTTTTT. Protein sequence: CASSETVANEKLFF.

This clonotype occurred once. The V call is TRBV4-1, the J call TRBJ1-1, with a possible D match to TRBD1 (6 bases). This CDR3 contains 16 residues. CDR1 MGHRA and CDR2 YSYEKL come from the germline V gene. Trimming stripped 1 base from V and 1 base from J, with 13 bases between. CDR3 nucleotides: TGCGCCAGCAGCCAAGCGAGAGGGGGGAGGAACACTGAAGCTTTCTTT. Protein sequence: CASSQARGGRNTEAFF.

Concerning this clonotype: This may stem from a read error, because a much larger clone lies one nucleotide away. The V and J genes are TRBV28 and TRBJ2-1; D is unclear. The CDR3 is made up of 14 amino acids. The ends were cut back, 11 bases at V and 9 bases at J, with 23 bases in the middle. CDR1 is MDHEN and CDR2 is SYDVKM in the germline V gene. Written as DNA, the CDR3 is TGTGCCGGCACCGATCCGGGCGGTTGGGGTGAGCAGTTCTTC. It translates to CAGTDPGGWGEQFF.

This clonotype was detected ten times or more. The V and J genes are TRBV7-2 and TRBJ2-6; D remains unclear. Germline V gene lookup returns CDR1 SGHTA and CDR2 FQGNSA. V was shortened by 6 bases and J by 0 bases, with 3 bases between the two germline ends. CDR3 size: 13 residues. CDR3 coding DNA: TGTGCCAGCAGGGACTCTGGGGCCAACGTCCTGACTTTC. Amino acids: CASRDSGANVLTF.

J is TRBJ2-1 and V is TRBV7-9; 11 nucleotides align to TRBD2. The CDR3 is 15 amino acids. Per the germline V gene, CDR1 is SEHNR and CDR2 is FQNEAQ (reference sequence). Germline trimming cut 4 bases from V and 8 bases from J; bases unmatched to any gene: 7. The CDR3 loop reads CASSSRGTSGDEQFF. Here the CDR3 DNA reads TGTGCCAGCAGCTCCCGTGGGACTAGCGGTGATGAGCAGTTCTTC. Full variable domain (rest looked up from reference TRBV7-9 and TRBJ2-1): DTGVSQNPRHKITKRGQNVTFRCDPISEHNRLYWYRQTLGQGPEFLTYFQNEAQLEKSRLLSDRFSAERPKGSFSTLEIQRTEQGDSAMYLCASSSRGTSGDEQFFGPGTRLTVL.

This clonotype appeared a few times. The rearrangement joins TRBV5-1 to TRBJ2-1, with 7 bases aligning to TRBD2. Germline V gives CDR1 SGHRS, CDR2 YFSETQ. V was clipped by 4 bases and J by 2 bases; unmatched bases: 3. The CDR3 consists of 14 residues. Here the CDR3 reads CASSQGLPYNEQFF. CDR3 coding DNA: TGCGCCAGCAGCCAGGGACTACCCTACAATGAGCAGTTCTTC.

The gene calls are TRBV21-1 and TRBJ2-7. TRBV21-1 is tagged as a pseudogene. The CDR3 totals 16 residues. CDR3 coding DNA: TGTGCCAGCAGCAAAGCAGGAAGGGAATCCACCTACGAGCAGTACTTC. This sequence encodes CASSKAGRESTYEQYF.